The 26 T cell receptor beta chains below were found in one sample sequenced in a study of blood T cells in healthy people across ages. Then a second PCR, running roughly 6 to 11 cycles, was carried out with a sample-barcoded 5' primer and a J-beta primer mix. MiXCR was run by TCRdb on the 5' RACE reads, yielding one entry per CDR3 protein. The sample holds 500,000 to 650,000 distinct CDR3 sequences, roughly a quarter seen once. These records were also assigned to another study, of T cells of mothers and their children.

The sample consisted of blood. The receptors were sampled from a boy aged 2 to 9 in good health.

The rearrangement uses TRBV6-2 or TRBV6-3 and TRBJ2-3; 9 bases fit TRBD2. V was clipped by 1 base and J by 0 bases; unmatched bases: 5. The CDR3 covers 17 residues. Germline lookup yields CDR1 MNHEY and CDR2 SVGEGT. CDR3 DNA: TGTGCCAGCAGTTACTTAAGGACTAGCGTAAGCACAGATACGCAGTATTTT. This gives the protein CASSYLRTSVSTDTQYF.

This clonotype appeared a few times. This chain connects TRBV7-9 to TRBJ1-4, with D possibly matching TRBD1 (6 bases). This CDR3 region has 14 residues. The germline V gene encodes CDR1 SEHNR and CDR2 FQNEAQ (reference sequence). Trimming removed 4 bases at V and 8 bases at J, with 14 bases between. The CDR3, as DNA: TGTGCCAGCAGCTCTTCAGGGGCCGGAGAAAAACTGTTTTTT. It is translated as CASSSSGAGEKLFF.

The genes are TRBV6-1 and TRBJ1-1, with 7 bases matching TRBD1. Germline CDR1 reads MNHNS; CDR2 reads SASEGT. The J segment lost 4 bases and the V segment lost 5 bases, leaving 16 bases of the junction unmatched. The CDR3 covers 17 residues. In DNA form, the CDR3 reads TGTGCCAGCAGTACACTCCAGACAGGGTTGCAGGGCACTGAAGCTTTCTTT. Protein product: CASSTLQTGLQGTEAFF.

V gene TRBV20-1 combines with J gene TRBJ2-1; 8 bases agree with TRBD2. The CDR3 totals 16 residues. The junction had 12 bases not matched to a gene; V was cut back by 0 bases and J by 8 bases. Per germline, CDR1 DFQATT and CDR2 SNEGSKA (reference sequence). This chain's CDR3 is CSARDLSGRRWDEQFF. CDR3 DNA sequence: TGCAGTGCTAGAGATCTCAGCGGGAGAAGGTGGGATGAGCAGTTCTTC.

This chain joins TRBV11-2 and TRBJ2-1; 8 bases are a match to TRBD2. Germline values: CDR1 SGHAT, CDR2 FQNNGV. Germline trimming cut 1 base from V and 4 bases from J; bases unmatched to any gene: 9. This CDR3 is 17 amino acids long. CDR3 in DNA: TGTGCCAGCAGCTTAGGCACTAGCGGCTTCCGTTACAATGAGCAGTTCTTC. It yields the protein CASSLGTSGFRYNEQFF.

The V and J genes are TRBV7-2 and TRBJ2-5; D is uncertain. The CDR3 sequence is 14 residues long. V was pared by 2 bases and J by 5 bases, with 12 bases between. Germline CDR1 and CDR2: SGHTA and FQGNSA. Here the CDR3 reads CTSSLRAARETQYF. The CDR3 coding sequence is TGTACCAGCAGCTTAAGGGCAGCCCGGGAGACCCAGTACTTC.

There are many counts of this clonotype. The rearrangement links TRBV5-5 to TRBJ2-6; D might be TRBD2 (6 bases). V lost 5 bases and J lost 4, with 10 bases in between. Germline assignment: CDR1 SGHKS and CDR2 YYEKEE (reference sequence). This CDR3 comprises 14 residues. CDR3: CASRGTSGANVLTF. The CDR3 DNA is TGTGCCAGCAGGGGGACTTCAGGGGCCAACGTCCTGACTTTC.

The rearrangement joins TRBV12-3 or TRBV12-4 to TRBJ1-1, with D possibly matching TRBD1 (6 bases). The CDR3 covers 12 residues. V was cut by 7 bases and J by 7 bases, with 13 bases left in between. CDR3 in amino acids: CASNPQGDEAFF. Here the CDR3 DNA reads TGTGCCAGCAACCCACAGGGCGATGAAGCTTTCTTT.

The V call is TRBV4-3, the J call TRBJ2-5, with 11 bases lining up with TRBD2. There are 15 residues in the CDR3. The germline V gene encodes CDR1 LGHNA and CDR2 YSLEER. Trimming took 1 base from V and 11 from J; bases not matched to a gene: 9. CDR3 sequence (DNA): TGCGCCAGCAGCCAAGGACGGCTAGCGGGAGGAGAGCAGTACTTC. Amino acids: CASSQGRLAGGEQYF.

This chain connects TRBV13 to TRBJ1-1; TRBD1 aligns across 7 bases. The germline V gene encodes CDR1 PRHDT and CDR2 FYEKMQ (reference sequence). V was pared by 3 bases and J by 3 bases, with 4 bases of the junction left unmatched. This CDR3 is built from 14 residues. This chain's CDR3 is CASSLTGHDTEAFF. The CDR3 nucleotides read TGTGCCAGCAGCTTGACAGGGCACGACACTGAAGCTTTCTTT.

The chain has TRBV10-3 and TRBJ2-2; D is uncertain. Trimming took 0 bases from V and 2 from J, leaving 10 bases between them. The germline gives CDR1 ENHRY, CDR2 SYGVKD. This CDR3 has 16 residues. The CDR3 is CAISESLVSNTGELFF. In nucleotides, the CDR3 is TGTGCCATCAGTGAGTCGCTAGTCTCAAACACCGGGGAGCTGTTTTTT.

This clonotype was found once. V is TRBV29-1 and J is TRBJ1-2, with D maybe TRBD1 (5 bases). There are 13 residues in the CDR3. V was cut by 4 bases and J by 3 bases, with 12 bases left in between. Per the germline V gene, CDR1 is SQVTM and CDR2 is ANQGSEA. CDR3 region: CSVVGGVDYGYTF. The CDR3 bases are TGCAGCGTTGTTGGGGGAGTCGACTATGGCTACACCTTC.

The rearrangement links TRBV12-3 or TRBV12-4 to TRBJ1-5; D perhaps matches TRBD1 (5 bases). CDR3 length equals 14 residues. The germline V and J ends were trimmed by 3 bases and 10 bases, with 16 bases remaining between them. CDR3 protein: CASSFDGLGEPQHF. The CDR3 DNA sequence: TGTGCCAGCAGTTTTGACGGCCTGGGGGAACCCCAGCATTTT.

This clonotype came up a few times. The rearrangement joins TRBV9 to TRBJ2-1; D possibly corresponds to TRBD1 (6 bases). The J call may be mistaken, given a closer DNA end match to TRBJ2-5. The length of the CDR3 is 15 residues. CDR1 is SGDLS and CDR2 is YYNGEE in the germline V gene. CDR3 coding DNA: TGTGCCAGCAGCGTAGGACCTCAGGGGCAAGAGACCCAGTACTTC. Translation gives CASSVGPQGQETQYF.

This rearrangement joins TRBV20-1 to TRBJ1-1; no clear D gene. The CDR3 is made up of 14 amino acids. V gave up 0 bases and J gave up 5 bases, with 13 bases separating them. CDR1 and CDR2 (germline): DFQATT, SNEGSKA (reference sequence). CDR3 in DNA: TGCAGTGCTAGAGATGGAAAGGGCGGGACTGAAGCTTTCTTT. It encodes CSARDGKGGTEAFF.

The chain is built from TRBV7-2 and TRBJ2-7; D gene unclear. Trimming removed 1 base at V and 0 bases at J, with 10 bases between. Germline CDR1 reads SGHTA; CDR2 reads FQGNSA. CDR3 length: 15 amino acids. The CDR3 DNA is TGTGCCAGCAGCTTAGTGCCGATGATCTCCTACGAGCAGTACTTC. Encoded protein: CASSLVPMISYEQYF.

The chain couples TRBV24-1 to TRBJ2-3, with TRBD1 identical over 8 bases. CDR3 length equals 15 residues. Germline V gene lookup returns CDR1 KGHDR and CDR2 SFDVKD. The V gene end was trimmed by 4 bases and the J gene end by 4 bases; junction bases not matched to a gene: 6. The CDR3 sequence is CATSESRGRADTQYF. As DNA, the CDR3 is TGTGCCACCAGTGAAAGCAGGGGGCGCGCAGATACGCAGTATTTT.

The genes are TRBV29-1 and TRBJ2-3, with 8 bases fitting TRBD2. Germline V gene sequence: CDR1 SQVTM, CDR2 ANQGSEA. The J segment lost 4 bases and the V segment lost 3 bases, leaving 3 bases of the junction unmatched. The CDR3 length is 13 residues. CDR3 sequence: CSVEVAGPDTQYF. DNA of the CDR3: TGCAGCGTTGAGGTAGCGGGACCAGATACGCAGTATTTT.

This clonotype was detected only a few times. This chain joins TRBV11-2 and TRBJ2-5; tentative D call: TRBD1 (6 bases). This CDR3 is 15 amino acids long. The germline CDR1 and CDR2 sequences are SGHAT and FQNNGV. Trimming removed 7 bases at V and 2 bases at J, with 17 bases between. The CDR3 loop is CASTLVGGIQETQYF. DNA of the CDR3: TGTGCCAGCACCCTAGTAGGGGGAATTCAAGAGACCCAGTACTTC. The full variable domain, completed using reference TRBV11-2 and TRBJ2-5, is EAGVAQSPRYKIIEKRQSVAFWCNPISGHATLYWYQQILGQGPKLLIQFQNNGVVDDSQLPKDRFSAERLKGVDSTLKIQPAKLEDSAVYLCASTLVGGIQETQYFGPGTRLLVL.

The V gene is TRBV10-3, the J gene TRBJ1-1; D gene uncertain. Per the germline V gene, CDR1 is ENHRY and CDR2 is SYGVKD. Trimming removed 6 bases at V and 3 bases at J, with 8 bases between. The CDR3 covers 12 residues. This CDR3 is CAIRQQDTEAFF. CDR3 DNA sequence: TGTGCCATCAGGCAACAAGACACTGAAGCTTTCTTT.

This chain links TRBV20-1 with TRBJ2-5; 15 bases map to TRBD2. Trimming cost V 2 bases and J 3 bases; bases outside gene matches: 1. Germline V CDR1 and CDR2: DFQATT, SNEGSKA (reference sequence). This CDR3 is built from 15 residues. CDR3 bases: TGCAGTGCTAGATGGACTAGCGGGGGGGAAGAGACCCAGTACTTC. Translation: CSARWTSGGEETQYF.

The rearrangement links TRBV15 to TRBJ1-2; 11 bases map to TRBD1. With 3 bases clipped from V and 6 bases from J, the junction kept 6 bases outside the gene matches. Germline lookup yields CDR1 LNHNV and CDR2 YYDKDF (reference sequence). CDR3 length: 15 residues. The CDR3 nucleotides read TGTGCCACCAGCAGGTGGGACAGGGGGAACAATGGCTACACCTTC. It is translated as CATSRWDRGNNGYTF.

J is TRBJ1-5 and V is TRBV30, with 9 bases lining up with TRBD1. V shed 1 base and J 10 bases; nucleotides not matched to a gene: 5. In germline, CDR1 is GTSNPN, CDR2 SVGIG (reference sequence). This CDR3 contains 13 residues. CDR3 bases: TGTGCCTGGAGTGGGGACAGGGAGGGTCCCCAGCATTTT. Translated, it gives CAWSGDREGPQHF.

A note on this clonotype: Mismatch with germline at one junction end may stem from a read error. The J gene is TRBJ2-7, the V gene TRBV27; TRBD2 agrees at 11 bases. CDR1 and CDR2 from the germline V gene are MNHEY and SMNVEV (reference sequence). The CDR3 length is 14 residues. The CDR3 here is CASSSSGRSYEQHF. The CDR3 DNA sequence: TGTGCCAGCAGTTCTAGCGGGAGGTCCTACGAGCAGCACTTC.

The chain is built from TRBV7-9 and TRBJ2-1; 9 bases line up with TRBD2. This CDR3 has 15 residues. The V and J ends lost 4 bases and 2 bases, in that order; junction bases with no gene match: 3. The V gene's germline CDR1 is SEHNR and CDR2 FQNEAQ (reference sequence). The CDR3 DNA reads TGTGCCAGCAGCTACCGACTAGCGGCCTACAATGAGCAGTTCTTC. Protein product: CASSYRLAAYNEQFF.

The gene calls are TRBV20-1 and TRBJ1-4; the D gene is possibly TRBD1 (5 bases). There are 13 residues in the CDR3. Germline CDR1 reads DFQATT; CDR2 reads SNEGSKA (reference sequence). V was cut by 7 bases and J by 5 bases, with 14 bases left in between. The CDR3 DNA reads TGCAGTGTTTTTAGACAGTCCAATGAAAAACTGTTTTTT. Its protein is CSVFRQSNEKLFF.